Listed below are T cell receptor beta chains from one sample, sequenced in a study of blood T cell repertoires in COVID-19. Assay used: immunoSEQ multiplex PCR; TCRdb lists only in-frame clones, some missing. The repertoire holds 150,000 to 200,000 clones, with 70% to 90% as singletons. The sample consisted of peripheral blood. Receptors were obtained from a man aged 55 to 70 with active or convalescent COVID-19. CDR3s include the opening cysteine and the closing phenylalanine or tryptophan. A D gene is named only where the DNA matches it firmly. The size field is filled for only some rows; it gives once, few, many or a size class.

clone size | J gene | V gene | D gene | CDR3 DNA | CDR3 protein
. | TRBJ2-5 | TRBV6-2/TRBV6-3 | . | TGTGCCAGCAGCAAAACCCAGGGGACCCAGTACTTC | CASSKTQGTQYF
. | TRBJ2-5 | TRBV5-1 | . | TGCGCCAGCAGCTTGGGAGGAGGAGAGACCCAGTACTTC | CASSLGGGETQYF
. | TRBJ2-5 | TRBV19 | TRBD1 | TGTGCCAGTAGTATAGGATTCGGGACAGCAGAGACCCAGTACTTC | CASSIGFGTAETQYF
. | TRBJ2-2 | TRBV4-2 | TRBD2 | TGTGCCAGCAGCCCAGCGGGGGGGAGTCCCGGGGAGCTGTTTTTT | CASSPAGGSPGELFF
once | TRBJ1-1 | TRBV5-1 | . | TGCGCCAGCAGCAAAGGGGGAGACACTGAAGCTTTCTTT | CASSKGGDTEAFF
few | TRBJ1-5 | TRBV5-4 | TRBD1 | TGTGCCAGCAGCTCGGACAGGGGGCGAAGAAATCAGCCCCAGCATTTT | CASSSDRGRRNQPQHF
. | TRBJ2-7 | TRBV10-3 | . | TGTGCCATCAGTGAGTCATTCAGGGACACAAACGAGCAGTACTTC | CAISESFRDTNEQYF
. | TRBJ1-2 | TRBV2 | . | TGTGCCAGCTCCGAAGGGGGGGACTATGGCTACACCTTC | CASSEGGDYGYTF
. | TRBJ1-2 | TRBV2 | . | TGTGCCAGCAGCGCCGACTCTCCAAGGGAGGGCTACACCTTC | CASSADSPREGYTF
. | TRBJ1-3 | TRBV9 | . | TGTGCCAGCAGCGGTAGGGGATACTCTGGAAACACCATATATTTT | CASSGRGYSGNTIYF
. | TRBJ1-1 | TRBV29-1 | . | TGCAGCGCTTCCACAGGGTTCGCTGAAGCTTTCTTT | CSASTGFAEAFF
. | TRBJ1-1 | TRBV2 | . | TGTGCCAGCAGCTCAGGGGCCCACACTGAAGCTTTCTTT | CASSSGAHTEAFF
. | TRBJ2-5 | TRBV7-6 | . | TGTGCCAGCAGCTCCGGGGGTATCCAAGAGACCCAGTACTTC | CASSSGGIQETQYF
. | TRBJ1-1 | TRBV6-5 | . | TGTGCCAGCCTTATGAACACTGAAGCTTTCTTT | CASLMNTEAFF
. | TRBJ1-5 | TRBV6-1 | TRBD1 | TGTGCCCGCAGTGAGGGGGGGTGGACAGGGGGCGCCGATCAGCCCCAGCATTTT | CARSEGGWTGGADQPQHF
. | TRBJ1-1 | TRBV2 | TRBD1 | TGTGCCAGCAGGGGGGGGACAGGGCTGAACACTGAAGCTTTCTTT | CASRGGTGLNTEAFF
. | TRBJ1-2 | TRBV6-1 | . | TGTGCCAGCAGTGATCGGGTCGGAGAGGGCTACACCTTC | CASSDRVGEGYTF
once | TRBJ1-2 | TRBV5-1 | TRBD1 | TGCGCCAGCGGGACAGACAACTATGGCTACACCTTC | CASGTDNYGYTF
. | TRBJ2-1 | TRBV29-1 | TRBD1 | TGCAGCGTGCGGCAGGGGGCTTCGACCGGGGGGCAGTTCTTC | CSVRQGASTGGQFF
. | TRBJ2-2 | TRBV4-1 | TRBD1 | TGCGCCAGCAGCCTTAGTTCACAGGGGGCGCTTAACACCGGGGAGCTGTTTTTT | CASSLSSQGALNTGELFF
. | TRBJ2-3 | TRBV9 | . | TGTGCCAGCAGCGCAAGCACAGATACGCAGTATTTT | CASSASTDTQYF
few | TRBJ1-2 | TRBV19 | TRBD1 | TGTGCCAGTAGCGACAGGGGGCTAGGCTACACCTTC | CASSDRGLGYTF
. | TRBJ2-2 | TRBV4-1 | TRBD1 | TGCGCCAGCAACCCTACAGGGGGTAGTTGGGAGCTGTTTTTT | CASNPTGGSWELFF
. | TRBJ2-5 | TRBV6-5 | TRBD1 | TGTGCCAGCAGTTACTCGCCGGGACAGGGATTAGGGACCCAGTACTTC | CASSYSPGQGLGTQYF
. | TRBJ2-7 | TRBV19 | . | TGTGCCAGTAGTATCTGGAGGGTAGGGGATTCCTACGAGCAGTACTTC | CASSIWRVGDSYEQYF
. | TRBJ2-3 | TRBV6-2/TRBV6-3 | TRBD1 | TGTGCCAGCAGTCTCAGGGGGCGCACAGATACGCAGTATTTT | CASSLRGRTDTQYF
. | TRBJ1-4 | TRBV18 | . | TGTGCCAGCTCCGTAGACGGGACTAATGAAAAACTGTTTTTT | CASSVDGTNEKLFF
few | TRBJ2-2 | TRBV5-6 | . | TGTGCCAGCAGCTGGGAACTAGAGACGGGTTCCGGGGAGCTGTTTTTT | CASSWELETGSGELFF
. | TRBJ2-5 | TRBV4-1 | . | TGCGCCAGCAGCCAAGATGGAACTAGCCCGGATGAGACCCAGTACTTC | CASSQDGTSPDETQYF
. | TRBJ1-2 | TRBV24-1 | TRBD1 | TGTGCCACCAGTGACCCGGGACAGAATGGACTATATGGCTACACCTTC | CATSDPGQNGLYGYTF
few | TRBJ2-7 | TRBV6-1 | TRBD1 | TGTGCCAGCAGTGATTTGGGACAGTTGTCCTACGAGCAGTACTTC | CASSDLGQLSYEQYF
. | TRBJ2-1 | TRBV20-1 | TRBD1 | TGCAGTGCTAGTAAGGGGGCAGGTAATGAGCAGTTCTTC | CSASKGAGNEQFF
. | TRBJ1-1 | TRBV24-1 | . | TGTGCCACTCAGAGACCCGGGACACCGGAAGCTTTCTTT | CATQRPGTPEAFF
. | TRBJ1-4 | TRBV25-1 | . | TGTGCCAGCAGTGAACGGGGGTCAGCGGAAGAAAAACTGTTTTTT | CASSERGSAEEKLFF
. | TRBJ2-7 | TRBV6-5 | TRBD2 | TGTGCCAGCAGTTCCCACAGCGGGGGCGGCGAGCAGTACTTC | CASSSHSGGGEQYF
. | TRBJ1-1 | TRBV27 | TRBD1 | TGTGCCAGCAGTTTTGGACAGGCGACTGAAGCTTTCTTT | CASSFGQATEAFF
. | TRBJ2-3 | TRBV9 | TRBD1 | TGTGCCAGCAGCCACGGGACAGTCTCAGATACGCAGTATTTT | CASSHGTVSDTQYF
. | TRBJ2-3 | TRBV6-5 | . | TGTGCCAGCAGTTACTCCCAAGCGACAGATACGCAGTATTTT | CASSYSQATDTQYF
. | TRBJ1-2 | TRBV6-5 | . | TGTGCCAGCAGCCCCGAAGGATTCAGGGAATATGGCTACACCTTC | CASSPEGFREYGYTF
. | TRBJ1-5 | TRBV7-2 | . | TGTGCCAGCAGCCCCCTCACAGGGCCGGGTCAGCCCCAGCATTTT | CASSPLTGPGQPQHF
. | TRBJ2-5 | TRBV18 | . | TGTGCCAGCTCACCACGCGGATATGGAGGGCGAGAGACCCAGTACTTC | CASSPRGYGGRETQYF
. | TRBJ1-2 | TRBV2 | . | TGTGCCAGCAGCATCGATGGGTGGGCAGGGTCTGGCTACACCTTC | CASSIDGWAGSGYTF
. | TRBJ1-2 | TRBV28 | . | TGTGCCAGCAGGTCTAGCGCTAACTATGGCTACACCTTC | CASRSSANYGYTF
. | TRBJ2-1 | TRBV6-5 | TRBD1 | TGTGCCAGCAGGAGGACAGGGCCCTCCAATGAGCAGTTCTTC | CASRRTGPSNEQFF
once | TRBJ2-3 | TRBV19 | TRBD2 | TGTGCCAGTAGTATAGATCCCCGAGGAGCGGGGGGTGATACGCAGTATTTT | CASSIDPRGAGGDTQYF
. | TRBJ1-6 | TRBV15 | . | TGTGCCACCAGCAGCCAACCTTCCCAGAATTCACCCCTCCACTTT | CATSSQPSQNSPLHF
. | TRBJ2-7 | TRBV2 | . | TGTGCCAGCAGTGAAGCGGGGGCCTCCTACGAGCAGTACTTC | CASSEAGASYEQYF
. | TRBJ2-7 | TRBV1 | . | TGCACCAGCCTCCGCCGGGAGGGCTCCTACGAGCAGTACTTC | CTSLRREGSYEQYF
. | TRBJ2-7 | TRBV2 | . | TGTGCCAGCGGCACAAATACGGGGGAGCAGTACTTC | CASGTNTGEQYF
. | TRBJ1-2 | TRBV2 | . | TGTGCCAGCACGTACTATAACGCTAACTATGGCTACACCTTC | CASTYYNANYGYTF
. | TRBJ2-3 | TRBV2 | . | TGTGCCAGCAGTGAAAACCAAGGAGGATTAAGGTTCGCAGATACGCAGTATTTT | CASSENQGGLRFADTQYF
. | TRBJ1-2 | TRBV29-1 | TRBD1 | TGCAGCGTTGCTGGACAGGCGGGGTATGGCTACACCTTC | CSVAGQAGYGYTF
. | TRBJ2-4 | TRBV7-9 | . | TGTGCCAGCACCGCAGGGCCTCTAGCCAAAAACATTCAGTACTTC | CASTAGPLAKNIQYF
. | TRBJ1-2 | TRBV4-1 | TRBD1 | TGCGCCAGCAGCCAAGTTGAGGGGGCGCTTAATGGCTACACCTTC | CASSQVEGALNGYTF
. | TRBJ1-6 | TRBV5-1 | TRBD1 | TGCGCCAGCAGCCCGGGACAGGGTAATTCACCCCTCCACTTT | CASSPGQGNSPLHF